This entry lists 8 T cell receptor beta chains sequenced from one sample in a study of blood T cell repertoires in COVID-19. Clones were read by immunoSEQ multiplex PCR, and TCRdb kept only the in-frame ones, dropping some. The sample includes 14,000 or so clones, 80% to 90% of them seen just once. The sample comprised peripheral blood. The receptor source for this set is an older woman with acute or convalescent COVID-19.

This chain links TRBV6-5 with TRBJ1-1; D may be TRBD1 (5 bases). V was shortened by 6 bases and J by 3 bases, with 14 bases between the two germline ends. The CDR3 consists of 14 residues. In germline, CDR1 is MNHEY, CDR2 SVGAGI. The CDR3 DNA sequence: TGTGCCAGCAGCCTATCAGGGATTTACACTGAAGCTTTCTTT. This encodes CASSLSGIYTEAFF.

The rearrangement joins TRBV7-9 to TRBJ1-1; D is possibly TRBD1 (5 bases). V shed 5 bases and J shed 0 bases, with 22 bases lying between them. From germline, CDR1 is SEHNR and CDR2 FQNEAQ (reference sequence). There are 18 residues in the CDR3. DNA of the CDR3: TGTGCCAGCAGCCCGCCCCGTACTGCCATGACAGTGAACACTGAAGCTTTCTTT. This sequence encodes CASSPPRTAMTVNTEAFF.

The chain couples TRBV4-3 to TRBJ2-4; 7 bases agree with TRBD2. The CDR3 length is 20 residues. The germline CDR1 and CDR2 sequences are LGHNA and YSLEER. Trimming cost V 1 base and J 1 base; bases outside gene matches: 16. The CDR3 DNA reads TGCGCCAGCAGCCAAGTCTGGGGAGGGAGGGGAGACCTGGCCAAAAACATTCAGTACTTC. This encodes CASSQVWGGRGDLAKNIQYF.

The chain is built from TRBV25-1 and TRBJ2-3, with 9 bases lining up with TRBD2. Germline CDR1 is MGHDK and CDR2 is SYGVNS. The CDR3 consists of 16 residues. J gave up 4 bases and V 1 base, and 6 bases lay outside the gene matches. The CDR3 DNA sequence: TGTGCCAGCAGTGAATTAGGGACTAGCTGGCCAGATACGCAGTATTTT. This sequence encodes CASSELGTSWPDTQYF. Combining the CDR3 with reference TRBV25-1 and TRBJ2-3 gives the whole variable domain EADIYQTPRYLVIGTGKKITLECSQTMGHDKMYWYQQDPGMELHLIHYSYGVNSTEKGDLSSESTVSRIRTEHFPLTLESARPSHTSQYLCASSELGTSWPDTQYFGPGTRLTVL.

This chain links TRBV5-1 with TRBJ2-7, with 8 bases matching TRBD2. Germline lookup yields CDR1 SGHRS and CDR2 YFSETQ. With 0 bases clipped from V and 6 bases from J, the junction kept 5 bases outside the gene matches. CDR3 length: 14 residues. Written as DNA, the CDR3 is TGCGCCAGCAGCTTGGCGGGACTAGGGGCCGAGCAGTACTTC. It is translated as CASSLAGLGAEQYF.

The chain has TRBV10-1 and TRBJ2-2; 8 bases align to TRBD2. The CDR3 is made up of 15 amino acids. After removal of 5 bases from V and 5 bases from J, the junction contained 7 bases not matched to a gene. Germline CDR1 WNHNN, CDR2 SYGVQD (reference sequence). CDR3 loop: CASSQLAGKTGELFF. The CDR3 DNA follows: TGCGCCAGCAGTCAATTAGCGGGAAAGACCGGGGAGCTGTTTTTT.

The gene calls are TRBV7-9 and TRBJ1-2; D gene ambiguous. This CDR3 has 13 residues. Deletions cut 5 bases from V and 8 bases from J, with 15 bases between. Per germline, CDR1 SEHNR and CDR2 FQNEAQ (reference sequence). The CDR3 DNA is TGTGCCAGCAGCGGCCGGGCCACGGGGGGCTACACCTTC. Its protein product is CASSGRATGGYTF.

This clone has a handful of counts. The V call is TRBV11-2, the J call TRBJ2-3; 12 nucleotides agree with TRBD2. Germline values: CDR1 SGHAT, CDR2 FQNNGV. The ends lost 5 bases at V and 3 bases at J; junction bases unmatched: 12. The CDR3 covers 18 residues. The CDR3 nucleotides are TGTGCCAGCAGCCCTAAGTTACTAGCGGGAGGATGGACAGATACGCAGTATTTT. Residues: CASSPKLLAGGWTDTQYF.